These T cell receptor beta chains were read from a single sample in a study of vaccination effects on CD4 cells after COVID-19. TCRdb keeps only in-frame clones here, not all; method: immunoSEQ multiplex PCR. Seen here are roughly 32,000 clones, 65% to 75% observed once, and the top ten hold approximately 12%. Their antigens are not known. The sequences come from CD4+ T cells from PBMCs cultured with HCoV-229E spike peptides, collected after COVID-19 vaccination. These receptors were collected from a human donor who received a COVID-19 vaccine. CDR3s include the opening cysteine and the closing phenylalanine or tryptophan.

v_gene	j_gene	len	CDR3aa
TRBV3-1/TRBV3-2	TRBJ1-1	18	CASSQERWAGDLNTEAFF
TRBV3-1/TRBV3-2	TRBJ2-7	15	CASSQDFLARYEQYF
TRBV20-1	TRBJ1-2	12	CSASSSQNRYTF
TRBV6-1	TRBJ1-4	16	CASSDLQGMRNEKLFF
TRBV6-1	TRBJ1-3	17	CASSVAGRGNSGNTIYF
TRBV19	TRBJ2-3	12	CASRQSGDTQYF
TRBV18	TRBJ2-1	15	CASSLTSGSGNEQFF
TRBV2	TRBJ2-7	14	CASSVGRGYYEQYF
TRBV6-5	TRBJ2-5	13	CASFRGTGETQYF
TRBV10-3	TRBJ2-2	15	CAISPRGSPTGELFF
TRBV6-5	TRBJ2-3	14	CASITGGYLDTQYF
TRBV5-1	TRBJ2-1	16	CASSLEQRSSYNEQFF
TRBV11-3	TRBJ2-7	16	CASSLDGREGRDEQYF
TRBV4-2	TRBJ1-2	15	CASSQDPGKDYGYTF
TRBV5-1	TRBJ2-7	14	CASSPQGNSYEQYF
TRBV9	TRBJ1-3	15	CASSVVAGAGNTIYF
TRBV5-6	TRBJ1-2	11	CASSFRYGYTF
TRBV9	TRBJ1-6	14	CASSVGGRDSPLHF
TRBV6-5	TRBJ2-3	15	CASSLDRTPTDTQYF
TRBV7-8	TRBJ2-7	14	CATFSGTGPYEQYF
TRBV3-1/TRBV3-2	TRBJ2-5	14	CASSRGLAGETQYF
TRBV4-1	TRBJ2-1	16	CASSQGSSGRNNEQFF
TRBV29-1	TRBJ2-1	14	CSVGRVASYNEQFF
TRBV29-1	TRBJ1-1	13	CSVTRQGSTEAFF
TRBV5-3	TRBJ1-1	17	CARSPGVWTFVNTEAFF
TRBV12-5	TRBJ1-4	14	CASGPGTENEKLFF
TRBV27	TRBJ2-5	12	CATRDLRETQYF
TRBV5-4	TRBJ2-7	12	CASSSLVGEQYF
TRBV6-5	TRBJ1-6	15	CASSYRDRYNSPLHF
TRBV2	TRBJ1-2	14	CAGNKQTGPYGYTF
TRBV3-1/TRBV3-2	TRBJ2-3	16	CASSQVSGGAPDTQYF
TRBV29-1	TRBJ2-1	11	CSVVRYNEQFF
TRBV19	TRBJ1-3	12	CASRLSGNTIYF
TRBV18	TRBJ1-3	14	CASSQGISGNTIYF
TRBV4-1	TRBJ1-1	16	CASSQVGGGRNTEAFF
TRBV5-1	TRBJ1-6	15	CASSLDGSSNSPLHF
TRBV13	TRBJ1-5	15	CASSFRGGSNQPQHF
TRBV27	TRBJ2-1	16	CASSLRAGLRNNEQFF
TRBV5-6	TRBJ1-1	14	CASSLGRGRTEAFF
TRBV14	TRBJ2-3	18	CASSQDLGRRGGTDTQYF
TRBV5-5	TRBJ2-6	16	CASSLVSGTGANVLTF
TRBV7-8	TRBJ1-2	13	CASSLTGRYGYTF
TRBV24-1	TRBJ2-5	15	CATSDSRQIQETQYF
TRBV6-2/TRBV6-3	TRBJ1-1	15	CASSYSTPFFTEAFF
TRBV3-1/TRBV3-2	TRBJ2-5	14	CASSQAAVQETQYF
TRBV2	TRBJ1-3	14	CASSVRSSGNTIYF